This T cell receptor beta chain was sequenced during a study of blood T cell repertoires in COVID-19. TCRdb's table, derived via immunoSEQ multiplex PCR, lists solely in-frame clones and lacks some. The top ten hold roughly 1.7% of the sample, which has 250,000 to 400,000 clones, 88% seen once. CDR3 size: 13 residues. CDR1 and CDR2 (germline): MNHEY, SMNVEV (reference sequence). Deletions cut 4 bases from V and 4 bases from J, with 11 bases between. Sequenced input: peripheral blood. This chain links TRBV27 with TRBJ2-7; the D gene is possibly TRBD1 (6 bases). The TCR sequence derives from a woman aged 25-40 years with COVID-19, enrolled during active disease. In DNA, the CDR3 is TGTGCCAGCAGTTCGGGACATCAATACGAGCAGTACGTC. Amino acids: CASSSGHQYEQYV.